These 5 T cell receptor beta chains share one sample of origin, sequenced in a study of regulatory and conventional T cells in RAG deficiency. Produced via immunoSEQ multiplex PCR; TCRdb's table is partial and in-frame only. The sample carries tens of thousands of clones, around nine tenths recorded once. The sorted regulatory T cells were CD4+, CD25-high and CD127-low, with genomic DNA sequenced. A further study also used this sample, focusing on regulatory T cells. That investigation notes: The primer mix had 52 TRBV and 13 TRBJ primers.

The sequenced material came from Tregs sorted from blood. These receptors originate from a human donor in good health.

This chain uses TRBV5-7 with TRBJ1-5, with a weak D call TRBD1 (5 bases). TRBV5-7 belongs to the ORF category, with a function that is uncertain. V lost 3 bases and J lost 0, with 13 bases in between. CDR3 length equals 16 residues. CDR3 amino acids: CASSSRDVDSNQPQHF. In DNA, the CDR3 is TGTGCCAGCAGCTCACGGGACGTGGATAGCAATCAGCCCCAGCATTTT.

The gene calls are TRBV5-6 and TRBJ2-7; 9 bases align to TRBD1. The V segment lost 1 base and the J segment 7 bases; nucleotides outside the gene matches: 12. Germline CDR1 is SGHDT and CDR2 is YYEEEE. The CDR3 is 16 residues long. The CDR3 here is CASSLKGTGRLSEQYF. The CDR3 DNA reads as TGTGCCAGCAGCTTGAAAGGGACAGGGAGGTTGAGTGAGCAGTACTTC.

The chain recombines TRBV6-5 with TRBJ2-2; D gene ambiguous. This CDR3 has 12 amino acids. V lost 6 bases to trimming and J lost 6 bases, with 8 bases between them. CDR1 is MNHEY and CDR2 is SVGAGI in the germline V gene. The CDR3 bases are TGTGCCAGCAGGTTGGGCGCCGGGGAGCTGTTTTTT. This codes for CASRLGAGELFF.

The V and J genes are TRBV6-6 and TRBJ2-2; tentatively, D is TRBD2 (7 bases). The CDR3 extends over 14 amino acids. Trimming removed 8 bases at V and 4 bases at J, with 14 bases between. Per the germline V gene, CDR1 is MNHNY and CDR2 is SVGAGI (reference sequence). The CDR3 bases are TGTGCCAGCGGGGAGGGGGTGTCCACCGGGGAGCTGTTTTTT. Translating gives CASGEGVSTGELFF.

The chain links TRBV11-2 to TRBJ1-5, with D tentatively TRBD1 (5 bases). V shed 4 bases and J shed 7 bases, with 14 bases lying between them. CDR1 is SGHAT, CDR2 FQNNGV, per germline. The CDR3 is made up of 14 amino acids. The CDR3, as DNA: TGTGCCAGCAGCTCGCAGGGTGGGATGCAGCCCCAGCATTTT. Its translation: CASSSQGGMQPQHF.